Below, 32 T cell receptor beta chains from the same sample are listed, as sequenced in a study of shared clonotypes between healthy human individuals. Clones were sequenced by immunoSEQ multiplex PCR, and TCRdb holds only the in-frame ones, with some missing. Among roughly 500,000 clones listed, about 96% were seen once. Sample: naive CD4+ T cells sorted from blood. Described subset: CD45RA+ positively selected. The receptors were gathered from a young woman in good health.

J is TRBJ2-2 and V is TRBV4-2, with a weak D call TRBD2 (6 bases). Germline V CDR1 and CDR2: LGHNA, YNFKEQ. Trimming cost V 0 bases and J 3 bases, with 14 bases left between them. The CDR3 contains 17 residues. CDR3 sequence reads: CASSQDRDFEDTGELFF. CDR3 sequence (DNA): TGTGCCAGCAGCCAAGACCGGGACTTCGAGGACACCGGGGAGCTGTTTTTT.

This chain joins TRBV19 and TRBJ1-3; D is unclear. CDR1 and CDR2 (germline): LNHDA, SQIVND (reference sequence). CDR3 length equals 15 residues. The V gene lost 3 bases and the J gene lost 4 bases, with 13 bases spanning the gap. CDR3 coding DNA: TGTGCCAGTAGTATCGCGGCAAGTCGGGGAAACACCATATATTTT. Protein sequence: CASSIAASRGNTIYF.

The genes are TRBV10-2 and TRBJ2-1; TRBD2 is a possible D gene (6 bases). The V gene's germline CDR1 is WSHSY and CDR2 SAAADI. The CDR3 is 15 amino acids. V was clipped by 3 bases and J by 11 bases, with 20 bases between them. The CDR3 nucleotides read TGCGCCAGCAGTGAATCGGGAGACACAACAATGAAGCAGTTCTTC. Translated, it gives CASSESGDTTMKQFF.

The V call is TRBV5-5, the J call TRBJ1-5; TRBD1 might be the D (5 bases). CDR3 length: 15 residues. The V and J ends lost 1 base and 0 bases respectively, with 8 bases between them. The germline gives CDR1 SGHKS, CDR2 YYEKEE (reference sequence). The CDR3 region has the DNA TGTGCCAGCAGCTTGCGACAGAATAGCAATCAGCCCCAGCATTTT. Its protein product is CASSLRQNSNQPQHF.

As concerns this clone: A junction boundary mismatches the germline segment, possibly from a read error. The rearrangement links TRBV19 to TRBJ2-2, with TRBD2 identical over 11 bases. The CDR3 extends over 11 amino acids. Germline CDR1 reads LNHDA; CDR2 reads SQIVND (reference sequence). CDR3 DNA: TGCGGGACTAGCGGTTCCGGGGAGCTGTTTTTT. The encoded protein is CGTSGSGELFF.

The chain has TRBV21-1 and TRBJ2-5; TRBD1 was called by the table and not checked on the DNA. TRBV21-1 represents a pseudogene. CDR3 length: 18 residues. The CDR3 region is CASPPQTRGPVHPPGLYF. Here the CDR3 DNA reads TGTGCCAGTCCACCACAAACCAGGGGGCCAGTTCACCCCCCCGGCTTGTACTTC.

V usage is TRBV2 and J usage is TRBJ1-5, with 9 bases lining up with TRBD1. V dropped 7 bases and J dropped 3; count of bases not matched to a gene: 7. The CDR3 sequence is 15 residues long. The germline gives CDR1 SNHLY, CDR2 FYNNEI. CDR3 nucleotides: TGTGCCAGCACCAAGGACAGGGGCAACAATCAGCCCCAGCATTTT. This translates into CASTKDRGNNQPQHF.

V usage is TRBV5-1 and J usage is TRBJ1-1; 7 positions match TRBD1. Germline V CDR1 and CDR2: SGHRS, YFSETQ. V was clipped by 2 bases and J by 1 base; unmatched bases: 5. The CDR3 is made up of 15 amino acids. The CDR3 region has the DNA TGCGCCAGCAGCTTTAGAGGACAGGCGAACACTGAAGCTTTCTTT. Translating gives CASSFRGQANTEAFF.

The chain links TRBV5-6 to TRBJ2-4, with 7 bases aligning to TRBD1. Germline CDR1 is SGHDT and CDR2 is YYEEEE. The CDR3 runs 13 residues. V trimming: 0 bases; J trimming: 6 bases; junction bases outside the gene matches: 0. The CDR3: CASSLDRGNIQYF. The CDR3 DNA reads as TGTGCCAGCAGCTTGGACAGGGGAAACATTCAGTACTTC.

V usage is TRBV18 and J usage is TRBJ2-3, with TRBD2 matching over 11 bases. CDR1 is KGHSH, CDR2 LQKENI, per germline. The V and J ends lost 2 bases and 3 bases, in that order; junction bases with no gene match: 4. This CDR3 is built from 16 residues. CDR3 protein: CASSPSASGGTDTQYF. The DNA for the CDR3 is TGTGCCAGCTCACCATCGGCTAGCGGGGGGACAGATACGCAGTATTTT.

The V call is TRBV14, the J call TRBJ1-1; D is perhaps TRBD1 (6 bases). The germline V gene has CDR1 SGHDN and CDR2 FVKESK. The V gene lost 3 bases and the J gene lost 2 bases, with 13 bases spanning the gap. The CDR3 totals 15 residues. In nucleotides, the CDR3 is TGTGCCAGCAGCCAGTGGCAGGGGCTCAACACTGAAGCTTTCTTT. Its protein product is CASSQWQGLNTEAFF. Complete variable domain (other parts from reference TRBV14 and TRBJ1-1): EAGVTQFPSHSVIEKGQTVTLRCDPISGHDNLYWYRRVMGKEIKFLLHFVKESKQDESGMPNNRFLAERTGGTYSTLKVQPAELEDSGVYFCASSQWQGLNTEAFFGQGTRLTVV.

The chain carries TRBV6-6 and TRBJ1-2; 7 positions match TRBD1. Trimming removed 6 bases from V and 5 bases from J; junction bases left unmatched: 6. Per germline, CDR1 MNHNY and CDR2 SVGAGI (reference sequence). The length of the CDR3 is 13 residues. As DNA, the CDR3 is TGTGCCAGCAGGGGTGGACAGGCTTATGGCTACACCTTC. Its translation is CASRGGQAYGYTF.

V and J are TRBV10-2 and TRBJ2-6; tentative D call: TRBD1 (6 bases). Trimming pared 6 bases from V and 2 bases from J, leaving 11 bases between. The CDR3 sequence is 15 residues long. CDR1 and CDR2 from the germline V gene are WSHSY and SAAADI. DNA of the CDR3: TGCGCCAGCAGGGACAGTAAGACTGGGGCCAACGTCCTGACTTTC. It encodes CASRDSKTGANVLTF.

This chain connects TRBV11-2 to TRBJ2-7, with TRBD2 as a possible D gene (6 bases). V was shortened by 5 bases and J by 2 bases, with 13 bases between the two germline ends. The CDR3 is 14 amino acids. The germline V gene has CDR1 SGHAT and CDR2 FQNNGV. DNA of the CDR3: TGTGCCAGCAGCCCCGGGACTCTCACCTACGAGCAGTACTTC. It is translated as CASSPGTLTYEQYF.

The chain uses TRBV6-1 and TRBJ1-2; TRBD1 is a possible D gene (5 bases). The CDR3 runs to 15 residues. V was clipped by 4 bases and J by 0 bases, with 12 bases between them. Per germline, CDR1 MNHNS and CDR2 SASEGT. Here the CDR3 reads CASSVPGQPNYGYTF. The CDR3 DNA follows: TGTGCCAGCAGTGTTCCCGGACAACCTAACTATGGCTACACCTTC.

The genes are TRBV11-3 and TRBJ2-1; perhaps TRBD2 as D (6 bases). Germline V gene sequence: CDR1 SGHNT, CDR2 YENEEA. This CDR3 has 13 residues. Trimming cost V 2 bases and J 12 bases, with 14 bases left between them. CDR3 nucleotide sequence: TGTGCCAGCAGCTTAATAGCGGAAGAAGGGCAGTTCTTC. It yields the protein CASSLIAEEGQFF.

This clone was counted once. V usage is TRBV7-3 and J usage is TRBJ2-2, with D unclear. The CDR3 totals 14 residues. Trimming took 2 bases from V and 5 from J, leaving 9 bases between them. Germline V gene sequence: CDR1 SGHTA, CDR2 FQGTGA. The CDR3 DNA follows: TGTGCCAGCAGCTTAGGGGTTCGGACCGGGGAGCTGTTTTTT. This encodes CASSLGVRTGELFF.

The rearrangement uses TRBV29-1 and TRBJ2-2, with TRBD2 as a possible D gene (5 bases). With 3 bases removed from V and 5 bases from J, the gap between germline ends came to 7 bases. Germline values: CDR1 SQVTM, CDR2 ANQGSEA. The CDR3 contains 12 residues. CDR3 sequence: CSVDERTGELFF. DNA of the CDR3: TGCAGCGTTGATGAGCGGACCGGGGAGCTGTTTTTT.

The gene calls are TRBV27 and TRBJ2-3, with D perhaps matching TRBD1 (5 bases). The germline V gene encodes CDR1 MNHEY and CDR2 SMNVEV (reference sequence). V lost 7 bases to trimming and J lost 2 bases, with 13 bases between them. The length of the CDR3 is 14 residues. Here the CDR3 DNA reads TGTGCCAGCAAGGGCCACAGGTTCACAGATACGCAGTATTTT. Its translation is CASKGHRFTDTQYF.

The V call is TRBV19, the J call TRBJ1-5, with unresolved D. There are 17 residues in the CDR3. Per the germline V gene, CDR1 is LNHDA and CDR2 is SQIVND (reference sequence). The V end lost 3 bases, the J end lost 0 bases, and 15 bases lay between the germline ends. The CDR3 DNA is TGTGCCAGTAGTATGTCGAGGACTGTTTCTAGCAATCAGCCCCAGCATTTT. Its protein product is CASSMSRTVSSNQPQHF.

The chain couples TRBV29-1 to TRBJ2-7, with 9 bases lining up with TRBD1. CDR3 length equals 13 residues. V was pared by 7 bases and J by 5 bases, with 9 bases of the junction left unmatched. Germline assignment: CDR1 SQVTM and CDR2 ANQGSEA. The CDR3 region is CSGRDRVNHEQYF. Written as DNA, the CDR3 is TGCAGCGGCCGGGACAGGGTCAACCACGAGCAGTACTTC.

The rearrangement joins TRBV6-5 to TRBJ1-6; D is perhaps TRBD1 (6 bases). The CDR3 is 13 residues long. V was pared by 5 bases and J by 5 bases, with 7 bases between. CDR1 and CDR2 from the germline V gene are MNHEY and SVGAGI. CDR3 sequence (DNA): TGTGCCAGCAGTCGGGACAATAATTCACCCCTCCACTTT. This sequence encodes CASSRDNNSPLHF.

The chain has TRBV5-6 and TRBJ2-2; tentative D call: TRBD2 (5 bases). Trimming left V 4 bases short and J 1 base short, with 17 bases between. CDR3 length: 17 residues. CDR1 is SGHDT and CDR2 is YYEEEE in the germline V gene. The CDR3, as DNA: TGTGCCAGCAGCAATATTCCCCTTGAGGGGAACACCGGGGAGCTGTTTTTT. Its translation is CASSNIPLEGNTGELFF.

CDR3 sequence: CASSLDRSGANVLTF. The CDR3 region has the DNA TGTGCCAGCAGTCTAGACAGGTCTGGGGCCAACGTCCTGACTTTC. V is TRBV5-4 and J is TRBJ2-6, with D maybe TRBD1 (6 bases). Trimming stripped 5 bases from V and 1 base from J, with 10 bases between. In germline, CDR1 is SGHNT, CDR2 YYREEE (reference sequence). The CDR3 sequence is 15 residues long.

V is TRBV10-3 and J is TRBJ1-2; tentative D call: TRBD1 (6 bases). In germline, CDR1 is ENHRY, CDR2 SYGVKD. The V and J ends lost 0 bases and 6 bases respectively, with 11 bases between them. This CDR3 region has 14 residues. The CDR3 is CAISESGGGHGYTF. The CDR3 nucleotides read TGTGCCATCAGTGAGTCGGGCGGGGGCCATGGCTACACCTTC.

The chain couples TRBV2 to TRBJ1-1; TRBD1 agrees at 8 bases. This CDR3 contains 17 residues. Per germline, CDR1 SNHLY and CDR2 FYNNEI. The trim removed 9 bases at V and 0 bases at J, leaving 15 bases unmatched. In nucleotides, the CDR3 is TGTGCCAGGGGTAGCTGGGGGACAGGTTTACTGAACACTGAAGCTTTCTTT. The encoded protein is CARGSWGTGLLNTEAFF.

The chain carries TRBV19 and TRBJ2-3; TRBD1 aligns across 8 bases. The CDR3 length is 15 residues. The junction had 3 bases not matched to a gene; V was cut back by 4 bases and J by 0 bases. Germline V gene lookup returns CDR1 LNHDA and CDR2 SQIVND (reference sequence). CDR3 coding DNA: TGTGCCAGTAGTACTGGACAGGGAAGCACAGATACGCAGTATTTT. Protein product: CASSTGQGSTDTQYF.

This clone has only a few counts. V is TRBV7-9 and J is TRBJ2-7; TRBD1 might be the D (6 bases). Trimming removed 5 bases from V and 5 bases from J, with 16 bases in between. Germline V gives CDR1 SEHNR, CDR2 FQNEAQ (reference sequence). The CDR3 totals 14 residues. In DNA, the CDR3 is TGTGCCAGCAGCCTCCCTACAGGGATCAACGAGCAGTACTTC. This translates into CASSLPTGINEQYF.

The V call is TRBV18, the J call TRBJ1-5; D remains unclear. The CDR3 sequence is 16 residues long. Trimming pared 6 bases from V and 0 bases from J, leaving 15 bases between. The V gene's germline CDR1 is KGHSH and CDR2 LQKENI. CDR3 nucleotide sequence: TGTGCCAGCTCCTCTGCAAGCACGTATAGCAATCAGCCCCAGCATTTT. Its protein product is CASSSASTYSNQPQHF.

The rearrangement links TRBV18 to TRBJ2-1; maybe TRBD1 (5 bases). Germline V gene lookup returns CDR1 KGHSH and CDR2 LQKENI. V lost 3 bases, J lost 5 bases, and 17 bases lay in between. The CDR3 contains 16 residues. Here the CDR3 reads CASSPQNRYNNNEQFF. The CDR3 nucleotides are TGTGCCAGCTCACCCCAAAACAGGTACAATAACAATGAGCAGTTCTTC.

CDR3: CASGQSYEQYF. As DNA, the CDR3 is TGTGCCAGTGGACAGTCCTACGAGCAGTACTTC. This rearrangement joins TRBV19 to TRBJ2-7; weak D call: TRBD1 (6 bases). Germline CDR1 reads LNHDA; CDR2 reads SQIVND (reference sequence). V lost 8 bases to trimming and J lost 1 base, with 6 bases between them. This CDR3 has 11 residues.

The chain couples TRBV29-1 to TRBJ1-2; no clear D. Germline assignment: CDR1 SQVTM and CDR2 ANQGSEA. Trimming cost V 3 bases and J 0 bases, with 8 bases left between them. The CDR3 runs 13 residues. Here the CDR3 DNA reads TGCAGCGTTGAGCAGCTTACTAACTATGGCTACACCTTC. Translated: CSVEQLTNYGYTF. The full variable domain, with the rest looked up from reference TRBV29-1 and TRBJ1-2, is SAVISQKPSRDICQRGTSLTIQCQVDSQVTMMFWYRQQPGQSLTLIATANQGSEATYESGFVIDKFPISRPNLTFSTLTVSNMSPEDSSIYLCSVEQLTNYGYTFGSGTRLTVV.